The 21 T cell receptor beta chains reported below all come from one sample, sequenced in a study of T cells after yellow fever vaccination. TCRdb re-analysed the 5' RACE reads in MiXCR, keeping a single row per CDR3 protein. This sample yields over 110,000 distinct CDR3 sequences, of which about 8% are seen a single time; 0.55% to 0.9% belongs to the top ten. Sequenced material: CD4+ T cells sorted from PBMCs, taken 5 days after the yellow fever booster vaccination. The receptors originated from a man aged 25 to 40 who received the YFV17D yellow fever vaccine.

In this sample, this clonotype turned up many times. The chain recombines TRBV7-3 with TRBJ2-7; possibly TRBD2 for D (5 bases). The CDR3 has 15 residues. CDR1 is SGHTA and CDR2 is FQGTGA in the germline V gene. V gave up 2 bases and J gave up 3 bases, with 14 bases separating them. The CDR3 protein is CASSLEGTADYEQYF. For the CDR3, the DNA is TGTGCCAGCAGCTTAGAGGGTACCGCGGACTACGAGCAGTACTTC.

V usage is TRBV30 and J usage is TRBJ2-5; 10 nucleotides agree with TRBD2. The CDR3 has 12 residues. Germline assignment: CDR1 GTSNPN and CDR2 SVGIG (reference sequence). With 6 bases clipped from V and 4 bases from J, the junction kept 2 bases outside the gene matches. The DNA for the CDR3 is TGTGCCTGTAGGACTAGCGGAGAGACCCAGTACTTC. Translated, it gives CACRTSGETQYF.

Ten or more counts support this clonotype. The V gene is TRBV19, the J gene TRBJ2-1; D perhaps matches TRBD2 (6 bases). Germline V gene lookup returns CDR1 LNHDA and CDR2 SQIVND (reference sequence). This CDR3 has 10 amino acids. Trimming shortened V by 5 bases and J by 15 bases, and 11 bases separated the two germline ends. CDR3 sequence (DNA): TGTGCCAGTAGTGAAGGGAGGATGTTCTTC. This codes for CASSEGRMFF.

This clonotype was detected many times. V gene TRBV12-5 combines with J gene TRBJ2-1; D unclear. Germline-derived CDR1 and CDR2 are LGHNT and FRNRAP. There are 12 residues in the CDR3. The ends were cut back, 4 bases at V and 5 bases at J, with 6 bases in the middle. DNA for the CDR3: TGTGCTAGTGGTTGGTGGGACAATGAGCAGTTCTTC. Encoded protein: CASGWWDNEQFF.

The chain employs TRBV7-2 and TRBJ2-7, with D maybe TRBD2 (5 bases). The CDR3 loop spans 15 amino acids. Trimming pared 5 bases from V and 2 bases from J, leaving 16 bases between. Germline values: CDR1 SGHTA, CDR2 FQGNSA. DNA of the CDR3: TGTGCCAGCAGCCCCACCGGACTTCCCCCCTACGAGCAGTACTTC. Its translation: CASSPTGLPPYEQYF.

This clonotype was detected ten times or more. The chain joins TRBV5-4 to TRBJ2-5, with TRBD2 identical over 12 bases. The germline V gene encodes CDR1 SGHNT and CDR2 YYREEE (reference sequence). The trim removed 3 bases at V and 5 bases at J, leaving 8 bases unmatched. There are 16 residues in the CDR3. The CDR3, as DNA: TGTGCCAGCAGCTCAGTGACTAGCGGGAGTTTGGAGACCCAGTACTTC. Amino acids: CASSSVTSGSLETQYF. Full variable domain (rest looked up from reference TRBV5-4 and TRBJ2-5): ETGVTQSPTHLIKTRGQQVTLRCSSQSGHNTVSWYQQALGQGPQFIFQYYREEENGRGNFPPRFSGLQFPNYSSELNVNALELDDSALYLCASSSVTSGSLETQYFGPGTRLLVL.

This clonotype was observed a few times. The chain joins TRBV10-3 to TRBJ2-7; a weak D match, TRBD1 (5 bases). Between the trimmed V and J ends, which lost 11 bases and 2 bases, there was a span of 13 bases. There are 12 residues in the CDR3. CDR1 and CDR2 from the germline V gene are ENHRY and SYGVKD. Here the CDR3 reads CAVSGLAYEQYF. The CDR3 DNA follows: TGTGCCGTATCAGGGCTCGCCTACGAGCAGTACTTC.

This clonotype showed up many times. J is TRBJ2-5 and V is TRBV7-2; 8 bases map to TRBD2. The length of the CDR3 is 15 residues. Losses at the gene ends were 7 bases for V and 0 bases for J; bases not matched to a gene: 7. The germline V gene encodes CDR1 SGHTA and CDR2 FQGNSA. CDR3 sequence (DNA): TGTGCCAGCATCCCGACTAGCGAGAACCAAGAGACCCAGTACTTC. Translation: CASIPTSENQETQYF.

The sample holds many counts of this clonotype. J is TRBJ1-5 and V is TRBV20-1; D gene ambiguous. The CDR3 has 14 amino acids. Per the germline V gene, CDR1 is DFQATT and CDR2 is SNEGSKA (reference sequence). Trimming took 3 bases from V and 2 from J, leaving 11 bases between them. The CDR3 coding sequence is TGCAGTGCTAGGAATCAGATTGGCAATCAGCCCCAGCATTTT. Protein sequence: CSARNQIGNQPQHF.

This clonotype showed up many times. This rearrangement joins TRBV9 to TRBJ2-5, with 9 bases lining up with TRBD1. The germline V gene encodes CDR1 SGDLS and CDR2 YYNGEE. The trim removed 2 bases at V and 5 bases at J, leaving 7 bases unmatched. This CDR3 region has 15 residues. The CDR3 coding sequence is TGTGCCAGCAGCGTTCCCGGACAGGGGAGGGAGACCCAGTACTTC. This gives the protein CASSVPGQGRETQYF.

The CDR3 loop reads CSAPSSRGFYEQYF. The CDR3 nucleotides are TGCAGTGCTCCTTCCTCACGGGGCTTTTACGAGCAGTACTTC. The chain couples TRBV20-1 to TRBJ2-7; D tentatively fits TRBD1 or TRBD2 (5 bases each). The V end lost 5 bases, the J end lost 4 bases, and 18 bases lay between the germline ends. Germline V gives CDR1 DFQATT, CDR2 SNEGSKA (reference sequence). The CDR3 loop spans 14 amino acids.

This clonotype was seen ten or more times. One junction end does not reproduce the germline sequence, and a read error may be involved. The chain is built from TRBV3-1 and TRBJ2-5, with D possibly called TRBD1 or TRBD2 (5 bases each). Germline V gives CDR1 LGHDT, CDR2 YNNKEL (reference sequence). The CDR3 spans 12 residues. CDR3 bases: TGTGCCAGCAGCGCCGTCCCGGGACCATCTCACTTC. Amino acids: CASSAVPGPSHF.

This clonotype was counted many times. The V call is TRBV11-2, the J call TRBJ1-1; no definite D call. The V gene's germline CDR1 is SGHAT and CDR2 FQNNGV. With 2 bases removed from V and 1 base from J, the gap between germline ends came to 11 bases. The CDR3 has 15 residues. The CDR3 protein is CASSLNRWGNTEAFF. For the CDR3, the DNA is TGTGCCAGCAGCTTAAACCGGTGGGGGAACACTGAAGCTTTCTTT.

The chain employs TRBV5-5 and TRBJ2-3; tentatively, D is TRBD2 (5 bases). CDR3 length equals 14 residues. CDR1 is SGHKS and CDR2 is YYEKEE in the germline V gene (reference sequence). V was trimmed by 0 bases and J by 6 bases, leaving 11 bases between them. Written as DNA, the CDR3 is TGTGCCAGCAGCTTGGATTGGCGCGGGGATACGCAGTATTTT. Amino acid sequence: CASSLDWRGDTQYF.

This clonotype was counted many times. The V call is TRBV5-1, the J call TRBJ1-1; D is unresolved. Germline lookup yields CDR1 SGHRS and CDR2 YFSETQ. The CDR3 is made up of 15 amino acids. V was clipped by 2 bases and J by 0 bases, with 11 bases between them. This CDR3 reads CASSLRGIMNTEAFF. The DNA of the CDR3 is TGCGCCAGCAGCTTAAGAGGGATAATGAACACTGAAGCTTTCTTT.

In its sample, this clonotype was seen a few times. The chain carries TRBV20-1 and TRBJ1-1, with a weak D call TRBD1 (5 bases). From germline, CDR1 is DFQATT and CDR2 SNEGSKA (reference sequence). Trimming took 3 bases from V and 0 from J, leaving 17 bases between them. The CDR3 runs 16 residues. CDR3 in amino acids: CSASHPDWGMNTEAFF. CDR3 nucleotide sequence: TGCAGTGCTAGTCACCCAGACTGGGGGATGAACACTGAAGCTTTCTTT.

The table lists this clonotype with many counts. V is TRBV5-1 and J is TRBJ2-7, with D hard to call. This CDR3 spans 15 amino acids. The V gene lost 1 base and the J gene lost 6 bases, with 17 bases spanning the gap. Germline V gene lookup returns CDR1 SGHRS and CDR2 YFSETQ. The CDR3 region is CASSLTPDGNGEQYF. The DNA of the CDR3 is TGCGCCAGCAGCTTGACCCCGGACGGAAATGGCGAGCAGTACTTC.

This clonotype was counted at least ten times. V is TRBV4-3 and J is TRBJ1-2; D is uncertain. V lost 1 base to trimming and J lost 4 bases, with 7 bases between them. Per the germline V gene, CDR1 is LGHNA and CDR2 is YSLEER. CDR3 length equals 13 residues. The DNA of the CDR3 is TGCGCCAGCAGCCAAGGCCCGGGCTATGGCTACACCTTC. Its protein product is CASSQGPGYGYTF.

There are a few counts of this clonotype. The CDR3 DNA sequence: TGTGCCAGCAGCGCCCCGAGCCTGAAGACCCAGTACTTC. This translates into CASSAPSLKTQYF. The chain combines TRBV5-4 with TRBJ2-5; D not resolved. Between the trimmed V and J ends, which lost 4 bases and 6 bases, there was a span of 13 bases. Per germline, CDR1 SGHNT and CDR2 YYREEE (reference sequence). This CDR3 is built from 13 residues. The variable domain in full, completed from reference TRBV5-4 and TRBJ2-5, reads ETGVTQSPTHLIKTRGQQVTLRCSSQSGHNTVSWYQQALGQGPQFIFQYYREEENGRGNFPPRFSGLQFPNYSSELNVNALELDDSALYLCASSAPSLKTQYFGPGTRLLVL.

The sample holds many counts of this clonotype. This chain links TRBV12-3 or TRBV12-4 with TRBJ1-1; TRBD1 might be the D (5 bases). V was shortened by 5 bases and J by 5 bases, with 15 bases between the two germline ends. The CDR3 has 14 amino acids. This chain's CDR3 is CASSRMQGGTEAFF. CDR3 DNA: TGTGCCAGCAGTCGAATGCAGGGTGGGACTGAAGCTTTCTTT.

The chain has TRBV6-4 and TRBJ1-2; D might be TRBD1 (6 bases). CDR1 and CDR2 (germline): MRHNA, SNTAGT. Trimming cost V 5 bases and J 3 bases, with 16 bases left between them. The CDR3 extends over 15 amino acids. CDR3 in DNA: TGTGCCAGCAGTACCAACAGGGTCGGGGACTATGGCTACACCTTC. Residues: CASSTNRVGDYGYTF.